This TCR beta chain came from a study of blood T cell repertoires in COVID-19. The wider study: There were acute and convalescent COVID-19 samples, and they came from the United States, Italy and Spain. The cDNA or gDNA used as material had been derived from T cells, B-cell-depleted T cells, or PBMCs.

Original processing notes: Reference gene primers were amplified, and this amplification served to estimate nucleated cell counts. The repertoire was sequenced with immunoSEQ multiplex PCR; TCRdb's copy has only in-frame clones and lacks some. V and J calls plus clone size are reproduced from that table; the DNA served to infer D and trimming. This repertoire shows some 220,000 clones, more than 75% found once; its top ten account for about 13%. Germline CDR1 reads MNHEY; CDR2 reads SVGAGI. The germline V and J ends were trimmed by 9 bases and 3 bases, with 15 bases remaining between them. This CDR3 spans 13 amino acids.

The sequenced sample was peripheral blood. The gene calls are TRBV6-5 and TRBJ2-7; D is possibly TRBD1 (5 bases). This TCR was sampled from a human donor in a cohort sampled during active COVID-19. CDR3 sequence reads: CARFRQKVYEQYF. The CDR3, as DNA: TGTGCCAGATTTAGACAGAAAGTCTACGAGCAGTACTTC.